This entry lists 9 T cell receptor beta chains sequenced from one sample in a study of shared clonotypes between healthy human individuals. The repertoire was sequenced with immunoSEQ multiplex PCR; TCRdb's copy has only in-frame clones and lacks some. The data show around 2.1 million clones, with more than 90% seen just once and roughly 0.13% held by the top ten. Source material: naive CD4+ T cells sorted from blood. Subset described: CD45RA+ positively selected. These receptors originate from a man in his late teens or twenties in good health.

The chain has TRBV6-5 and TRBJ1-1, with TRBD1 matching 9 bases. CDR3 length: 15 amino acids. Germline trimming cut 5 bases from V and 6 bases from J; bases unmatched to any gene: 10. CDR1 and CDR2 from the germline V gene are MNHEY and SVGAGI. The CDR3 DNA sequence: TGTGCCAGCAGTCCGGAGGGACAGGGAATGGCTGAAGCTTTCTTT. Translation: CASSPEGQGMAEAFF.

The CDR3 DNA sequence: TGTGCCAGCAGCCAAGAAGGTCGCAGGGTGAATTCACCCCTCCACTTT. The encoded protein is CASSQEGRRVNSPLHF. The chain joins TRBV4-2 to TRBJ1-6; D might be TRBD1 (5 bases). V was shortened by 0 bases and J by 7 bases, with 13 bases between the two germline ends. Germline CDR1 is LGHNA and CDR2 is YNFKEQ. The CDR3 is made up of 16 amino acids.

The V gene is TRBV18, the J gene TRBJ1-2; TRBD1 is a possible D gene (5 bases). The CDR3 extends over 15 amino acids. Per germline, CDR1 KGHSH and CDR2 LQKENI. Trimming left V 5 bases short and J 2 bases short, with 15 bases between. The CDR3 DNA reads as TGTGCCAGCTCAACCAGTACAGAGGGGAACTATGGCTACACCTTC. It yields the protein CASSTSTEGNYGYTF.

This clone was seen just once. The CDR3: CSVLRTSAGELFF. CDR3 DNA sequence: TGCAGCGTTTTGCGGACTAGCGCCGGGGAGCTGTTTTTT. The chain joins TRBV29-1 to TRBJ2-2, with 9 bases identical to TRBD2. After removal of 5 bases from V and 6 bases from J, the junction contained 4 bases not matched to a gene. The CDR3 has 13 residues. The germline V gene encodes CDR1 SQVTM and CDR2 ANQGSEA.

CDR3 loop: CAWSGDRGQALGGYTF. The CDR3 nucleotides are TGTGCCTGGAGTGGGGACAGGGGGCAGGCATTGGGTGGCTACACCTTC. The V call is TRBV30, the J call TRBJ1-2, with TRBD1 identical over 12 bases. V gave up 1 base and J gave up 7 bases; unmatched junction bases: 10. There are 16 residues in the CDR3. Germline V gene sequence: CDR1 GTSNPN, CDR2 SVGIG (reference sequence). Full variable domain (outside the CDR3, taken from reference TRBV30 and TRBJ1-2): SQTIHQWPATLVQPVGSPLSLECTVEGTSNPNLYWYRQAAGRGLQLLFYSVGIGQISSEVPQNLSASRPQDRQFILSSKKLLLSDSGFYLCAWSGDRGQALGGYTFGSGTRLTVV.

V gene TRBV5-1 combines with J gene TRBJ2-5; D may be TRBD1 (5 bases). The CDR3 extends over 15 amino acids. With 0 bases removed from V and 4 bases from J, the gap between germline ends came to 13 bases. Germline V CDR1 and CDR2: SGHRS, YFSETQ. CDR3 residues: CASSLVLVRGETQYF. In DNA form, the CDR3 reads TGCGCCAGCAGCTTGGTTCTAGTAAGGGGAGAGACCCAGTACTTC.

This chain connects TRBV29-1 to TRBJ2-7; D is undetermined. The CDR3 sequence is 12 residues long. The germline V gene has CDR1 SQVTM and CDR2 ANQGSEA. Trimming stripped 5 bases from V and 3 bases from J, with 11 bases between. In DNA form, the CDR3 reads TGCAGCGTTTACAATTCTGGCTACGAGCAGTACTTC. This gives the protein CSVYNSGYEQYF.

This chain links TRBV6-5 with TRBJ2-7; weak D call: TRBD1 (5 bases). V was cut by 6 bases and J by 2 bases, with 11 bases left in between. The CDR3 has 13 amino acids. Germline-derived CDR1 and CDR2 are MNHEY and SVGAGI. The CDR3 here is CASRAVGPYEQYF. As DNA, the CDR3 is TGTGCCAGCAGAGCTGTGGGGCCCTACGAGCAGTACTTC.

The chain employs TRBV10-3 and TRBJ1-6, with a weak D call TRBD1 (5 bases). CDR3 length: 13 amino acids. Trimming took 10 bases from V and 17 from J, leaving 24 bases between them. The V gene's germline CDR1 is ENHRY and CDR2 SYGVKD. The CDR3 is CATKNMTGTPFHF. In nucleotides, the CDR3 is TGTGCCACCAAAAACATGACCGGGACTCCTTTCCACTTT.